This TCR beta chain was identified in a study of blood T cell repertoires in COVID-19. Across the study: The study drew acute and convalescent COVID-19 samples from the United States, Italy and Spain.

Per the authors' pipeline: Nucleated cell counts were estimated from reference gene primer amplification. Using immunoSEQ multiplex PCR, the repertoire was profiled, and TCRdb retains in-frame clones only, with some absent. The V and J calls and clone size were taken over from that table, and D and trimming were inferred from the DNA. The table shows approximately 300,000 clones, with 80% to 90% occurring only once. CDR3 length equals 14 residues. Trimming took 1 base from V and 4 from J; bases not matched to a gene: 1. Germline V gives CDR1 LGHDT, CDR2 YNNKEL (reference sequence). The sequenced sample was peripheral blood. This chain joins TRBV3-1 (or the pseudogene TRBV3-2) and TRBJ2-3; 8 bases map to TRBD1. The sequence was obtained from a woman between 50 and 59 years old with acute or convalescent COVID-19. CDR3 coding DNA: TGTGCCAGCAGCCAAGGACAGGGGTCAGATACGCAGTATTTT. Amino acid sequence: CASSQGQGSDTQYF.